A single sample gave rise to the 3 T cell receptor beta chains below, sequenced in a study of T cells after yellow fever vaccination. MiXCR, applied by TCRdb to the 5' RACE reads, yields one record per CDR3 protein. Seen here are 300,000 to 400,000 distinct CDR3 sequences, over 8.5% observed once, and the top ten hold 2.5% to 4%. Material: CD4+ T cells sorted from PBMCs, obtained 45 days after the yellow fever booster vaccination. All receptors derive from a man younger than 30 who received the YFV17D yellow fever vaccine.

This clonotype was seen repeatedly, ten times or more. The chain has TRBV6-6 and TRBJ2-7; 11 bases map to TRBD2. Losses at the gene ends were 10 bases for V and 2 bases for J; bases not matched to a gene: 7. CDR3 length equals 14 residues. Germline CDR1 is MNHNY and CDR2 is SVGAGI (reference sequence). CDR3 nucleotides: TGTGCCACGAAAGGACTAGCGGGCCCCTACGAGCAGTACGTC. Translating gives CATKGLAGPYEQYV.

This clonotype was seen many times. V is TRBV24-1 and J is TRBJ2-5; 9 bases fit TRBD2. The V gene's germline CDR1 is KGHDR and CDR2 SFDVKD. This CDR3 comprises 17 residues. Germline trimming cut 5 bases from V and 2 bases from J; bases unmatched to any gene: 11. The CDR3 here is CATSGPTLAGIQETQYF. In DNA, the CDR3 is TGTGCCACCAGTGGTCCCACCCTAGCGGGGATACAAGAGACCCAGTACTTC.

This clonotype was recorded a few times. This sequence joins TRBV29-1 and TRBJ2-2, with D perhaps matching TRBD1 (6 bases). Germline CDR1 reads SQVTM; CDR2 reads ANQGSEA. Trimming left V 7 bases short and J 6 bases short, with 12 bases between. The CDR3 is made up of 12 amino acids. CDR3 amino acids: CSGAQGPGELFF. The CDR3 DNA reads TGCAGCGGGGCACAGGGACCCGGGGAGCTGTTTTTT.